This T cell receptor beta chain was recorded in a study of blood T cell repertoires in COVID-19. The V gene end was trimmed by 6 bases and the J gene end by 13 bases; junction bases not matched to a gene: 9. Germline values: CDR1 SGHNT, CDR2 YYREEE (reference sequence). There are 12 residues in the CDR3. As handled by the study authors: Amplification from reference gene primers served as the basis for estimated nucleated cell counts. The protocol was immunoSEQ multiplex PCR, while the TCRdb copy is restricted to in-frame clones and leaves out a portion. That table gives V, J and clone size, and the DNA gave D and trimming. The sample carries tens of thousands of clones, around four fifths recorded once.

The V gene is TRBV5-4, the J gene TRBJ2-1, with 8 bases identical to TRBD1. The TCR originated in a man older than 75 with active or convalescent COVID-19. Specimen: peripheral blood. The chain's CDR3 is CASTAGQGEQFF. The CDR3, as DNA: TGTGCCAGCACCGCAGGACAGGGCGAACAGTTCTTC.